The entry that follows covers one TCR beta chain sequence. Its cognate antigen is unknown. The data originate from a study of cytomegalovirus exposure and HLA in healthy donors. Looking at the study overall: HLA-typed donors contributed about 85 million unique TCRs, which were held in an early data release. Findings and caveats of the study: Later work associated approximately 17,000 TCR beta sequences with HLA alleles at 0.05 false discovery rate.

The primer mix had 60 Vbeta and 13 Jbeta primers. The table came from immunoSEQ multiplex PCR; TCRdb's copy has only in-frame clones and leaves some out. In the table there are 150,000 to 200,000 clones, 72% of which are singletons. The CDR3 is 17 amino acids. Between the trimmed V and J ends, which lost 0 bases and 0 bases, there was a span of 13 bases. CDR1 and CDR2 from the germline V gene are LGHNA and YNFKEQ. The chain links TRBV4-2 to TRBJ2-3; possibly TRBD2 for D (5 bases). This TCR was recovered from a human donor in good health. The specimen sequenced was PBMCs. CDR3 sequence reads: CASSQDWASQSTDTQYF. CDR3 in DNA: TGTGCCAGCAGCCAAGATTGGGCTAGCCAAAGCACAGATACGCAGTATTTT.